A selection of T cell receptor beta chains follows, all from one sample in a study of PD-1 blockade in mismatch repair-deficient tumors. Using immunoSEQ multiplex PCR, the repertoire was profiled, and TCRdb retains in-frame clones only, with some absent. The sample has under 50,000 clones, approximately 80% seen once. The sample consisted of PBMCs, taken before pembrolizumab treatment. These receptors all come from an adult with mismatch repair-deficient cancer. Both conserved end residues are part of each CDR3. D genes are given only for firm matches. The size field is filled for only some rows; it gives once, few, many or a size class.

size,V,D,J,DNA,CDR3
-,TRBV19,-,TRBJ2-1,TGTGCCAGTAGTTCGATAACCGGGACTCCGTTACGGGAGCAGTTCTTC,CASSSITGTPLREQFF
-,TRBV29-1,-,TRBJ2-1,TGCAGCGTTGAAGGCGGACGTAGATCCTACAATGAGCAGTTCTTC,CSVEGGRRSYNEQFF
-,TRBV6-6,TRBD1,TRBJ1-1,TGTGCCAGCAGTTACGACAGGGAGAACACTGAAGCTTTCTTT,CASSYDRENTEAFF
-,TRBV9,TRBD2,TRBJ2-1,TGTGCCAGCAGCGTAGGGGGCGGGAGGGACAATGAGCAGTTCTTC,CASSVGGGRDNEQFF
once,TRBV29-1,-,TRBJ2-5,TGCAGCGTTGAATGGGGGTCCGGAGAGACCCAGTACTTC,CSVEWGSGETQYF
-,TRBV18,TRBD2,TRBJ2-1,TGTGCCAGCTCACTAGCGGGAAATGAGCAGTTCTTC,CASSLAGNEQFF
-,TRBV6-4,-,TRBJ2-3,TGTGCCAGCAGTGACTTGGGCGGGGACACAGATACGCAGTATTTT,CASSDLGGDTDTQYF
-,TRBV5-1,TRBD2,TRBJ2-2,TGCGCCAGCAGCTTCAAGGGAGGGACCGGGGAGCTGTTTTTT,CASSFKGGTGELFF
-,TRBV14,TRBD1,TRBJ1-2,TGTGCCAGCAGCCATCCGGGACAGGGGGCGGATGGCTACACCTTC,CASSHPGQGADGYTF
-,TRBV4-1,TRBD2,TRBJ2-7,TGCGCCAGCAGCCAAGTAGGCGGGAGGGCCAGGACGTACGAGCAGTACTTC,CASSQVGGRARTYEQYF
-,TRBV5-4,TRBD2,TRBJ2-5,TGTGCCAGCAGCCCCAGACTAGCGGGAGTGGAAGAGACCCAGTACTTC,CASSPRLAGVEETQYF
-,TRBV5-6,-,TRBJ1-4,TGTGCCAGCAGCTTGGGTGCAACTAATGAAAAACTGTTTTTT,CASSLGATNEKLFF
once,TRBV19,TRBD2,TRBJ2-5,TGTGCCAGTAGTAAGGCGGGAGTGGAGACCCAGTACTTC,CASSKAGVETQYF
-,TRBV15,-,TRBJ1-5,TGTGCCACCAGCAGAGGTGGGACGCAGAATTTCAATCAGCCCCAGCATTTT,CATSRGGTQNFNQPQHF
once,TRBV7-9,-,TRBJ2-3,TGTGCCAGCAGCCCCGAGGGCACAGATACGCAGTATTTT,CASSPEGTDTQYF
-,TRBV5-1,-,TRBJ2-7,TGCGCCAGCAGCCGAGGGAACGGGGGCGAGCAGTACTTC,CASSRGNGGEQYF
-,TRBV7-8,-,TRBJ2-1,TGTGCCAGCACCTCTAGGGGTTTGACCTACAATGAGCAGTTCTTC,CASTSRGLTYNEQFF
-,TRBV9,TRBD1,TRBJ1-2,TGTGCCAGCAGCGTAGGGGGGGGACAGGGACATGGCTACACCTTC,CASSVGGGQGHGYTF
-,TRBV30,-,TRBJ2-5,TGTGCCTGGAGCGGGGGACTTCAAGAGACCCAGTACTTC,CAWSGGLQETQYF
-,TRBV2,-,TRBJ1-4,TGTGCCAGCAGTGGGGGTCTGGTGGCTAATGAAAAACTGTTTTTT,CASSGGLVANEKLFF
-,TRBV2,-,TRBJ2-1,TGTGCCAGCAGTGAAGCGCGTGGCGGGTACAATGAGCAGTTCTTC,CASSEARGGYNEQFF
-,TRBV5-1,-,TRBJ2-1,TGCGCCAGCAGCTTGAGAAGGCCAGGGCTTGTAGGTACTGAGCAGTTCTTC,CASSLRRPGLVGTEQFF
-,TRBV5-4,-,TRBJ2-3,TGTGCCAGCAGCCGAGACTTGGATACGCAGTATTTT,CASSRDLDTQYF
-,TRBV20-1,-,TRBJ2-5,TGCAGTGCTAGTGATGAGACCCAGTACTTC,CSASDETQYF
-,TRBV5-1,-,TRBJ2-3,TGCGCCAGCAGCTTCAGGGGTGCTCGCACAGATACGCAGTATTTT,CASSFRGARTDTQYF
-,TRBV12-5,-,TRBJ1-1,TGTGCTAGTGGTTTGGTACGGTGGGGGGAGGTATTGAACACTGAAGCTTTCTTT,CASGLVRWGEVLNTEAFF
-,TRBV19,-,TRBJ2-1,TGTGCCAGTAGTCGCAGCACAGTATCCTACAATGAGCAGTTCTTC,CASSRSTVSYNEQFF
few,TRBV15,-,TRBJ1-1,TGTGCCACCAGCAGAGATCAACAGGAAGCTTTCTTT,CATSRDQQEAFF
-,TRBV6-5,-,TRBJ2-2,TGTGCCACACTAGGATCCTTGGCCGGGGAGCTGTTTTTT,CATLGSLAGELFF